This is a list of T cell receptor beta chains from one sample in a study of cytomegalovirus exposure and HLA in healthy donors. Profiling relied on immunoSEQ multiplex PCR, and the TCRdb table lists in-frame clones only, not all of them. The sample has about 130,000 clones, about 73% seen once. The sequencing input was PBMCs. The receptors were sampled from a woman in her thirties or forties in good health and CMV-seropositive. Each CDR3 is given with its conserved first and last residue. The D gene is left open where the match is weak. Not all rows give a size; the values are once, few, many and, for expanded clones, a class.

CDR3aa,CDR3nt,d_gene,v_gene,abundance,j_gene
CASRGQGGPEAFF,TGTGCCAGCAGAGGACAAGGAGGGCCTGAAGCTTTCTTT,.,TRBV28,.,TRBJ1-1
CASSPRVGAGRGYNEQFF,TGTGCCAGCTCACCACGAGTCGGAGCGGGGAGGGGTTACAATGAGCAGTTCTTC,TRBD2,TRBV18,.,TRBJ2-1
CASSLIGARNQPQHF,TGTGCCAGCAGTTTGATAGGGGCGCGGAATCAGCCCCAGCATTTT,.,TRBV28,.,TRBJ1-5
CASSHGQGYEQYF,TGCGCCAGCAGCCACGGACAGGGCTACGAGCAGTACTTC,TRBD1,TRBV4-3,.,TRBJ2-7
CASIWTAGGELFF,TGTGCCAGCATCTGGACAGCCGGCGGGGAGCTGTTTTTT,.,TRBV6-6,.,TRBJ2-2
CASSPGSGGVGVKKLFF,TGTGCCAGCAGCCCCGGGTCAGGGGGCGTAGGTGTGAAAAAACTGTTTTTT,TRBD1,TRBV7-2,.,TRBJ1-4
CASSAGTSPSSYEQYF,TGTGCCAGCAGCGCCGGGACTAGCCCCAGCTCCTACGAGCAGTACTTC,TRBD2,TRBV7-2,.,TRBJ2-7
CASSEIDRATGYTF,TGTGCCAGCAGTGAAATAGACAGGGCTACTGGCTACACCTTC,TRBD1,TRBV2,.,TRBJ1-2
CASGTRSNQPQHF,TGTGCCAGCGGGACAAGGAGCAATCAGCCCCAGCATTTT,.,TRBV6-1,.,TRBJ1-5
CASSPAGGLEQYF,TGTGCCAGCTCACCCGCAGGGGGTCTCGAGCAGTACTTC,TRBD1,TRBV18,few,TRBJ2-7
CASSIRLAGGTETQYF,TGTGCCAGTAGTATACGACTAGCGGGGGGGACGGAGACCCAGTACTTC,TRBD2,TRBV19,.,TRBJ2-5